This TCR beta chain was found in a study of T cell changes during pregnancy in multiple sclerosis. Here immunoSEQ multiplex PCR was the method, and the copy in TCRdb shows in-frame clones only, minus some. Among tens of thousands of clones listed, approximately 92% were seen once. Germline V gene data show CDR1 as SGHNT and CDR2 as YENEEA. This CDR3 spans 13 amino acids. V was trimmed by 3 bases and J by 1 base, leaving 4 bases between them. This clonotype was obtained from a female donor in good health, enrolled as a control in a pregnancy study. Specimen: peripheral blood, collected in the third trimester of pregnancy. The chain combines TRBV11-3 with TRBJ2-1; D not resolved. CDR3 protein: CASSLTSYNEQFF. DNA of the CDR3: TGTGCCAGCAGCTTGACTTCCTACAATGAGCAGTTCTTC.